The present T cell receptor beta chain was sequenced within a study of T cell responses to AZD1222 COVID-19 vaccine. Study at large: It was second doses at about 4 or about 12 weeks that were pooled.

Measured with immunoSEQ multiplex PCR; TCRdb has only the in-frame clones, and not every one. The sample consists of roughly 120,000 clones, roughly nine tenths of them appearing once. As to this clone: Its antigen is undetermined.

V lost 5 bases and J lost 4; bases outside the gene matches: 12. Germline CDR1 MDHEN, CDR2 SYDVKM. The CDR3 covers 17 residues. Study-wide results and limits: Unmutated variant regions reportedly attract nearly half of all spike-specific TCRs. Females made up more of the donors, who were largely white British, and clonal diversity may have come out too low. An increase in Spike-specific TCR breadth and depth was observed after two AZD1222 doses.

This sample comprised peripheral blood, obtained on day 0 of AZD1222 vaccination. The genes are TRBV28 and TRBJ2-3; 10 bases are shared with TRBD2. The receptor was derived from an adult in good health. Written as DNA, the CDR3 is TGTGCCAGCAGTGCCGGAGTAGCGGGAGGATCGGCAGATACGCAGTATTTT. Protein: CASSAGVAGGSADTQYF.